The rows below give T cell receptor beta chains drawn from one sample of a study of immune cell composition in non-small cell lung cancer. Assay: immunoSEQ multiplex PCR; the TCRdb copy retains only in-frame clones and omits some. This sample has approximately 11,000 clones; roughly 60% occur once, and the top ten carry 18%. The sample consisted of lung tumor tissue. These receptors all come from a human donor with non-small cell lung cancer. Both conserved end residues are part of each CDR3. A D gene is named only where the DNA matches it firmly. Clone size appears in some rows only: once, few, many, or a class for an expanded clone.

TGTGCCAGCAGCATTACTAGCGGGCAGTACAATGAGCAGTTCTTC | CASSITSGQYNEQFF | 15 | few | TRBJ2-1 | TRBD2 | TRBV11-3
TGTGCCAGCAGCTTGGGCGGCGGGACTGAGCAGTTCTTC | CASSLGGGTEQFF | 13 | . | TRBJ2-1 | . | TRBV5-6
TGTGCCAGCAGTCAGGGCCAGGGAGATACGCAGTATTTT | CASSQGQGDTQYF | 13 | few | TRBJ2-3 | . | TRBV27
TGCGCCAGCAGTGAGTCGTGGGACAGATATTCTAACTATGGCTACACCTTC | CASSESWDRYSNYGYTF | 17 | . | TRBJ1-2 | TRBD1 | TRBV10-1
TGTGCCAGCAGTCAACCTACAGGGGATGGCTACACCTTC | CASSQPTGDGYTF | 13 | . | TRBJ1-2 | TRBD1 | TRBV27
TGCGCCAGCAGTGAGCCGAGGGCTGAATATCGTGGCTACACCTTC | CASSEPRAEYRGYTF | 15 | . | TRBJ1-2 | . | TRBV10-1
TGTGCCAGCAGCGTAAACAGCGGGGCCCAAGAGACCCAGTACTTC | CASSVNSGAQETQYF | 15 | . | TRBJ2-5 | TRBD2 | TRBV9
TGTGCCAGTACACCCGGGGAATCCTACGAGCAGTACTTC | CASTPGESYEQYF | 13 | . | TRBJ2-7 | . | TRBV19
TGTGCCAGCACCATCAAAGGGGGAGGGACCTACAATGAGCAGTTCTTC | CASTIKGGGTYNEQFF | 16 | . | TRBJ2-1 | . | TRBV7-2
TGTGCCAGTAGTACCAATTTGGGACAGAACCGAGGCTACACCTTC | CASSTNLGQNRGYTF | 15 | . | TRBJ1-2 | TRBD1 | TRBV19
TGCGCCAGCAGCCAAGACGGGACTAGCGGGAGGTACGAGCAGTACTTC | CASSQDGTSGRYEQYF | 16 | . | TRBJ2-7 | TRBD2 | TRBV4-3
TGTGCCAGCAGAGAAACGGACAGGGGGCTAAATACGCAGTATTTT | CASRETDRGLNTQYF | 15 | . | TRBJ2-3 | TRBD1 | TRBV6-1